Following are 10 T cell receptor beta chains from one sample sequenced in a study of identical twins. TCRdb redid the calling of the 5' RACE reads with MiXCR, one entry per CDR3 protein. The sample yields some 1,700,000 distinct CDR3 sequences, 32% seen once. The specimen sequenced was cord blood. All receptors derive from a newborn girl in good health.

The genes are TRBV6-5 and TRBJ2-7, with 10 bases lining up with TRBD2. The CDR3 has 18 residues. Trimming removed 2 bases from V and 7 bases from J; junction bases left unmatched: 17. Germline CDR1 reads MNHEY; CDR2 reads SVGAGI. The CDR3 loop reads CASSYESLAGALHNEQYF. The CDR3 nucleotides read TGTGCCAGCAGTTACGAATCGCTAGCGGGAGCTTTGCACAATGAGCAGTACTTC.

Turning to this clonotype: This may be a read error: a much more frequent sequence differs by one nucleotide. J is TRBJ2-7 and V is TRBV5-1; the match to TRBD2 covers 11 bases. V shed 4 bases, J shed 7 bases, and the junction held 16 bases outside the gene matches. Per germline, CDR1 SGHRS and CDR2 YFSETQ. CDR3 length equals 17 residues. This chain's CDR3 is CASSHITSGGSYNEQYF. The CDR3 nucleotides are TGCGCCAGCAGCCATATTACTAGCGGGGGCTCCTACAATGAGCAGTACTTC.

The rearrangement joins TRBV7-9 to TRBJ2-5; weak D call: TRBD1 (7 bases). Germline-derived CDR1 and CDR2 are SEHNR and FQNEAQ (reference sequence). The CDR3 sequence is 20 residues long. Trimming left V 2 bases short and J 1 base short, with 26 bases between. The CDR3 protein is CASSLSRTTWGTDFQETQYF. The CDR3 nucleotides read TGTGCCAGCAGCTTATCCCGGACTACCTGGGGGACAGACTTCCAAGAGACCCAGTACTTC.

This clonotype was detected only a few times. V usage is TRBV2 and J usage is TRBJ2-7, with 10 bases aligning to TRBD2. The CDR3 is 13 amino acids. V gave up 8 bases and J gave up 0 bases; unmatched junction bases: 1. Germline values: CDR1 SNHLY, CDR2 FYNNEI. CDR3 nucleotides: TGTGCCAGCGGGACTAGCGTCTCCTACGAGCAGTACTTC. This gives the protein CASGTSVSYEQYF.

This clonotype was observed many times. This sequence joins TRBV12-3 or TRBV12-4 and TRBJ2-1; D gene ambiguous. The CDR3 runs 12 residues. The ends were cut back, 8 bases at V and 3 bases at J, with 8 bases in the middle. CDR3 DNA sequence: TGTGCCAGCTTAAGGGTCTACAATGAGCAGTTCTTC. As protein: CASLRVYNEQFF.

V usage is TRBV12-3 or TRBV12-4 and J usage is TRBJ1-4, with D maybe TRBD1 (6 bases). CDR3 length: 15 amino acids. V was pared by 2 bases and J by 8 bases, with 15 bases between. CDR3: CASSLRWGAREKLFF. In nucleotides, the CDR3 is TGTGCCAGCAGTTTACGTTGGGGGGCTCGGGAAAAACTGTTTTTT.

This clonotype was seen ten or more times. The chain carries TRBV12-3 or TRBV12-4 and TRBJ2-7; the match to TRBD1 covers 9 bases. The CDR3 runs 15 residues. The V and J ends lost 3 bases and 2 bases, in that order; junction bases with no gene match: 5. CDR3 region: CASSFGDRAAYEQYF. The CDR3 DNA sequence: TGTGCCAGCAGTTTCGGGGACAGGGCAGCCTACGAGCAGTACTTC.

This clonotype showed up just a few times. The CDR3 DNA reads TGTGCCAGCAGTTTATCCCAACTAGCGGGAGGGAGGAACATTCAGTACTTC. Translating it yields CASSLSQLAGGRNIQYF. The chain is built from TRBV28 and TRBJ2-4; 13 bases line up with TRBD2. Germline-derived CDR1 and CDR2 are MDHEN and SYDVKM. The CDR3 consists of 17 residues. The J segment lost 7 bases and the V segment lost 1 base, leaving 7 bases of the junction unmatched.

This chain links TRBV28 with TRBJ2-3; D may correspond to TRBD1 or TRBD2 (6 bases each). V lost 2 bases and J 2 bases, leaving 17 bases between the germline ends. This CDR3 is 17 amino acids long. The V gene's germline CDR1 is MDHEN and CDR2 SYDVKM. For the CDR3, the DNA is TGTGCCAGCAGTTTAATGGGTTCTCGGGGGCACACAGATACGCAGTATTTT. Protein product: CASSLMGSRGHTDTQYF.

The chain is built from TRBV4-1 and TRBJ1-5; 8 nucleotides line up with TRBD1. CDR1 is MGHRA and CDR2 is YSYEKL in the germline V gene. J gave up 3 bases and V 5 bases, and 9 bases lay outside the gene matches. This CDR3 is built from 16 residues. The CDR3 bases are TGCGCCAGCAGCTTCCGGACAGGGAGGCCCAATCAGCCCCAGCATTTT. It yields the protein CASSFRTGRPNQPQHF.